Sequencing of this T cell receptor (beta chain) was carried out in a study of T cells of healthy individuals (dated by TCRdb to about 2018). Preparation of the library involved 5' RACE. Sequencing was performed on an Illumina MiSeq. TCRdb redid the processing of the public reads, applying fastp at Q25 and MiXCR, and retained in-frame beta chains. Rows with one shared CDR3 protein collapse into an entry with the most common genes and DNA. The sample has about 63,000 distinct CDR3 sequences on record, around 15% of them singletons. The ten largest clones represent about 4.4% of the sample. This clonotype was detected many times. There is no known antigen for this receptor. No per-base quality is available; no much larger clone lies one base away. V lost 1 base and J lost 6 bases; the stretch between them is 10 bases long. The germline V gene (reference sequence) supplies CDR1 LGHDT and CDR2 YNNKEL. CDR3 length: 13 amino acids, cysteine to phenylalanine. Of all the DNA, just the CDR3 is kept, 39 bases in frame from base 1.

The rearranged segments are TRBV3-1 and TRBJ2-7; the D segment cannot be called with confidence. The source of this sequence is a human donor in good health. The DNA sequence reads TGTGCCAGCAGCCAAGCTCGAACAGCCGAGCAGTACTTC. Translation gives CASSQARTAEQYF.